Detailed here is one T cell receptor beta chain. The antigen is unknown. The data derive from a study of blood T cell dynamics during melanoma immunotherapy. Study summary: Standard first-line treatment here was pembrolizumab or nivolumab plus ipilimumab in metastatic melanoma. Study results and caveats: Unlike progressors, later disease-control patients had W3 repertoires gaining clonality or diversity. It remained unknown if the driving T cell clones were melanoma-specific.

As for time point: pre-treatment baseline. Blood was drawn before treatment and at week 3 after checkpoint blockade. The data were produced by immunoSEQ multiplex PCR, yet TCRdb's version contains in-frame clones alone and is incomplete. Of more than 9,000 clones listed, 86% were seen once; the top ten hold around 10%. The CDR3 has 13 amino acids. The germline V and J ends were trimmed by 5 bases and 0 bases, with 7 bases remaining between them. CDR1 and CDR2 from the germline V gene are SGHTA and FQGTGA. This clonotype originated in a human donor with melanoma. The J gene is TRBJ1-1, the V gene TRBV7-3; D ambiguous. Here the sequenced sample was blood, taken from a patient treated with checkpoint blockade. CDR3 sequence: CASSPHMNTEAFF. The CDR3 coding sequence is TGTGCCAGCAGCCCTCACATGAACACTGAAGCTTTCTTT.